The rows below give T cell receptor beta chains drawn from one sample of a study of blood T cell repertoires in COVID-19. Sequenced by immunoSEQ multiplex PCR; TCRdb stores in-frame clones only, minus some. The sample lists fewer than 200,000 clones; 88% were seen once. Sequenced sample: peripheral blood. All receptors derive from a man aged 35-49 years with active or convalescent COVID-19. CDR3s include the opening cysteine and the closing phenylalanine or tryptophan. D genes are given only for firm matches. Expanded clones are given a class, and other clones once, few, many or no size at all.

D gene	CDR3 length	V gene	J gene	clone size	CDR3 protein	CDR3 DNA
NA	16	TRBV19	TRBJ2-3	NA	CASSLRAPGSTDTQYF	TGTGCCAGTAGTCTGAGGGCCCCGGGCAGCACAGATACGCAGTATTTT
NA	12	TRBV2	TRBJ2-3	once	CASSERTDTQYF	TGTGCCAGCAGTGAGAGGACAGATACGCAGTATTTT
NA	14	TRBV6-5	TRBJ2-5	NA	CASSPLREVETQYF	TGTGCCAGCTCCCCTTTGAGGGAGGTTGAGACCCAGTACTTC
TRBD2	17	TRBV11-2	TRBJ2-1	NA	CASSLVTSGGGRYEQFF	TGTGCCAGCAGCTTAGTTACGAGCGGGGGCGGTAGGTATGAGCAGTTCTTC
TRBD1	15	TRBV11-2	TRBJ2-1	NA	CASSPGTGVFAEQFF	TGTGCCAGCAGCCCCGGGACAGGGGTTTTCGCTGAGCAGTTCTTC
TRBD2	15	TRBV5-4	TRBJ2-1	NA	CASSPSSGAYNEQFF	TGTGCCAGCAGCCCGAGTAGCGGGGCCTACAATGAGCAGTTCTTC
NA	14	TRBV5-5	TRBJ1-2	NA	CASSLADTNYGYTF	TGTGCCAGCAGCTTGGCCGACACTAACTATGGCTACACCTTC
TRBD2	16	TRBV18	TRBJ2-3	once	CASSPLAGGWTDTQYF	TGTGCCAGCTCACCATTGGCGGGAGGTTGGACAGATACGCAGTATTTT
NA	15	TRBV29-1	TRBJ1-1	NA	CSVESVHLLNTEAFF	TGCAGCGTTGAATCGGTCCATCTCTTGAACACTGAAGCTTTCTTT
NA	11	TRBV28	TRBJ1-2	NA	CASSFGRYYTF	TGTGCCAGCAGTTTCGGTAGATACTACACCTTC
TRBD1	18	TRBV27	TRBJ2-2	NA	CASSLTGQGVLNTGELFF	TGTGCCAGCAGTTTAACGGGACAGGGGGTCTTGAACACCGGGGAGCTGTTTTTT
NA	15	TRBV18	TRBJ1-1	NA	CASSQGVGGNTEAFF	TGTGCCAGCTCACAGGGCGTGGGGGGGAACACTGAAGCTTTCTTT
NA	16	TRBV5-1	TRBJ2-2	NA	CASSLEARVVTGELFF	TGCGCCAGCAGCTTGGAGGCCAGGGTTGTAACCGGGGAGCTGTTTTTT
NA	16	TRBV2	TRBJ1-1	NA	CASSEAGGLGMAEAFF	TGTGCCAGCAGTGAAGCGGGGGGATTGGGTATGGCTGAAGCTTTCTTT
NA	13	TRBV19	TRBJ1-5	NA	CASSIEVGKPQHF	TGTGCCAGTAGTATAGAGGTCGGTAAGCCCCAGCATTTT
NA	13	TRBV7-8	TRBJ2-1	NA	CASSLGLVNEQFF	TGTGCCAGCAGCTTAGGACTAGTCAATGAGCAGTTCTTC
TRBD1	14	TRBV24-1	TRBJ1-5	NA	CATAGTGRNQPQHF	TGTGCCACCGCCGGGACAGGGCGCAATCAGCCCCAGCATTTT
TRBD1	20	TRBV7-3	TRBJ2-1	NA	CASSLRHRREQGINRDEQFF	TGTGCCAGCAGCCTACGTCACCGTCGGGAACAGGGGATTAATCGGGATGAGCAGTTCTTC